These 15 T cell receptor beta chains were all obtained from the same sample, sequenced in a study of tumour-infiltrating T cells in Burkitt lymphoma. Data came from immunoSEQ multiplex PCR; TCRdb stores just in-frame clones and leaves some out. The table records 46,000 or so clones, around 31% of them present only once. The sample comprised tumor tissue. The receptors were sampled from a human donor with Burkitt lymphoma.

A few counts support this clone. The genes are TRBV9 and TRBJ2-4, with 10 bases matching TRBD2. This CDR3 is 17 amino acids long. Looked up from germline, CDR1 is SGDLS and CDR2 is YYNGEE. V shed 7 bases, J shed 1 base, and the junction held 11 bases outside the gene matches. CDR3 in amino acids: CASGRGAGGSAKNIQYF. DNA of the CDR3: TGTGCCAGCGGGCGAGGAGCGGGGGGGTCGGCCAAAAACATTCAGTACTTC.

This clone was picked up one time. This sequence joins TRBV28 and TRBJ1-1; weak D call: TRBD1 (5 bases). V gave up 3 bases and J gave up 1 base, with 15 bases separating them. The CDR3 sequence is 16 residues long. Germline CDR1 is MDHEN and CDR2 is SYDVKM. CDR3 amino acids: CASSLPGVSRNTEAFF. CDR3 sequence (DNA): TGTGCCAGCAGTTTGCCGGGGGTCTCCCGGAACACTGAAGCTTTCTTT.

This clone was counted only a few times. The V and J genes are TRBV20-1 and TRBJ1-2, with D hard to call. Trimming stripped 3 bases from V and 7 bases from J, with 9 bases between. The CDR3 totals 11 residues. CDR1 DFQATT and CDR2 SNEGSKA come from the germline V gene (reference sequence). The CDR3 region is CSASMGSGYTF. As DNA, the CDR3 is TGCAGTGCTAGTATGGGTAGTGGCTACACCTTC.

This clone was counted a few times. This chain joins TRBV10-3 and TRBJ2-1, with a weak D call TRBD2 (6 bases). The CDR3 runs 14 residues. In germline, CDR1 is ENHRY, CDR2 SYGVKD. V was clipped by 6 bases and J by 5 bases, with 14 bases between them. CDR3 amino acids: CAIRQHGLNNEQFF. In DNA, the CDR3 is TGTGCCATCAGGCAGCACGGACTAAACAATGAGCAGTTCTTC.

The chain joins TRBV6-1 to TRBJ1-1, with 9 bases matching TRBD1. This CDR3 comprises 13 residues. J gave up 4 bases and V 5 bases, and 2 bases lay outside the gene matches. Germline V gene sequence: CDR1 MNHNS, CDR2 SASEGT. DNA of the CDR3: TGTGCCAGCAGTTCGACAGGGGGCACTGAAGCTTTCTTT. Its protein product is CASSSTGGTEAFF.

This clone was counted only a few times. The V and J genes are TRBV5-1 and TRBJ1-2, with D possibly matching TRBD1 (6 bases). CDR1 is SGHRS and CDR2 is YFSETQ in the germline V gene. V dropped 3 bases and J dropped 0 bases, with 9 bases sitting between them. This CDR3 is built from 14 residues. The CDR3 DNA is TGCGCCAGCAGCTACCGGACAGCTAACTATGGCTACACCTTC. Amino acids: CASSYRTANYGYTF.

The gene calls are TRBV5-1 and TRBJ1-4, with TRBD1 matching over 9 bases. The CDR3 is 15 residues long. V shed 4 bases and J 5 bases; nucleotides not matched to a gene: 6. Germline V gene data show CDR1 as SGHRS and CDR2 as YFSETQ. CDR3 bases: TGCGCCAGCAGCGCCCACAGGGGGCAGAATGAAAAACTGTTTTTT. It codes for CASSAHRGQNEKLFF.

V is TRBV18 and J is TRBJ2-7; 8 bases align to TRBD1. Trimming took 3 bases from V and 3 from J; bases not matched to a gene: 7. Germline V gene data show CDR1 as KGHSH and CDR2 as LQKENI. The CDR3 is made up of 15 amino acids. The DNA of the CDR3 is TGTGCCAGCTCACCTGAGACAGGGGCTAACTACGAGCAGTACTTC. Encoded protein: CASSPETGANYEQYF.

This chain links TRBV27 with TRBJ1-6; D might be TRBD1 (6 bases). This CDR3 contains 15 residues. The germline V gene has CDR1 MNHEY and CDR2 SMNVEV (reference sequence). The V end lost 3 bases, the J end lost 8 bases, and 14 bases lay between the germline ends. DNA of the CDR3: TGTGCCAGCAGTTTTGACAGGCTATTATATTCACCCCTCCACTTT. Translated: CASSFDRLLYSPLHF.

This chain links TRBV7-3 with TRBJ2-5; TRBD1 matches at 10 bases. V shed 6 bases and J 2 bases; nucleotides not matched to a gene: 6. The V gene's germline CDR1 is SGHTA and CDR2 FQGTGA. The CDR3 extends over 15 amino acids. The CDR3 sequence is CASRPRQGAQETQYF. The CDR3 DNA reads TGTGCCAGCAGGCCGAGACAGGGGGCTCAAGAGACCCAGTACTTC. The whole variable domain, remainder taken from reference TRBV7-3 and TRBJ2-5, is GAGVSQTPSNKVTEKGKYVELRCDPISGHTALYWYRQSLGQGPEFLIYFQGTGAADDSGLPNDRFFAVRPEGSVSTLKIQRTERGDSAVYLCASRPRQGAQETQYFGPGTRLLVL.

The genes are TRBV4-1 and TRBJ2-1; TRBD1 matches at 11 bases. There are 15 residues in the CDR3. Germline loops: CDR1 MGHRA, CDR2 YSYEKL. The J segment lost 7 bases and the V segment lost 2 bases, leaving 4 bases of the junction unmatched. The CDR3: CASSQTGTGGNEQFF. In DNA form, the CDR3 reads TGCGCCAGCAGCCAAACCGGGACAGGGGGAAATGAGCAGTTCTTC.

This clone was picked up a small number of times. Germline and junction disagree at one end, which may indicate a read error. J is TRBJ2-6 and V is TRBV7-9; weak D call: TRBD1 (5 bases). Germline-derived CDR1 and CDR2 are SEHNR and FQNEAQ (reference sequence). The length of the CDR3 is 13 residues. The CDR3, as DNA: TGTGCCAGCAGGGTCTCTGGGGCCAACGTCCTAACTTTC. It encodes CASRVSGANVLTF.

This clone came up a few times. The chain has TRBV5-6 and TRBJ2-5, with 9 bases that match TRBD1. Germline assignment: CDR1 SGHDT and CDR2 YYEEEE. With V trimmed by 4 bases and J by 4 bases, 8 bases remained unmatched. This CDR3 region has 15 residues. The DNA for the CDR3 is TGTGCCAGCAGCCTCGGGACAGGGTTTCCAGAGACCCAGTACTTC. This encodes CASSLGTGFPETQYF.

This chain links TRBV6-6 with TRBJ1-5; perhaps TRBD1 as D (5 bases). CDR3 size: 15 residues. Germline CDR1 reads MNHNY; CDR2 reads SVGAGI (reference sequence). V gave up 6 bases and J gave up 6 bases, with 18 bases separating them. This CDR3 reads CASSPTTGDSQPQHF. The DNA of the CDR3 is TGTGCCAGCAGCCCAACGACTGGAGACAGTCAGCCCCAGCATTTT.

The chain links TRBV27 to TRBJ2-7; D remains ambiguous. The CDR3 sequence is 13 residues long. Between the trimmed V and J ends, which lost 2 bases and 5 bases, there was a span of 10 bases. CDR1 and CDR2 (germline): MNHEY, SMNVEV (reference sequence). In DNA, the CDR3 is TGTGCCAGCAGTTTAAGGCCGGGCGACGAGCAGTACTTC. It codes for CASSLRPGDEQYF.